This T cell receptor (beta chain) was recorded in a study of blood T cell repertoires in COVID-19 (dated by TCRdb to the early 2020s). About the study as a whole: The collaborator samples originated in the United States, Italy and Spain and spanned the acute and convalescent phases of COVID-19. The repertoires were released in a freely available public database intended as a resource for research on the immune response to SARS-CoV-2. The material from the prospective study consisted of cDNA or gDNA derived from T cells, B-cell-depleted T cells, or PBMCs. Samples were obtained from the ongoing ImmuneRACE study (first 160 participants) and from over 1,000 subjects provided by 6 global collaborators. Where available, HLA class I and class II types were taken from metadata supplied by the sample provider and were not determined by assay-based typing. Subjects who had been exposed to COVID-19, were actively infected with it, or had recovered from it provided the deeply sampled blood TCRbeta repertoires that made up the dataset. Nearly every sample came with metadata listing a de-identified subject ID, COVID-19 status, age in years and sex.

CDR3 length: 15 amino acids, cysteine to phenylalanine. The only DNA kept is the CDR3, 45 bases in frame from the first base. According to the germline V gene (reference sequence), CDR1 reads SGHNT and CDR2 reads YYREEE. V has 4 bases trimmed and J has 1 base trimmed; junction bases matching no gene number 5. The immunoSEQ Assay, a bias-controlled multiplex PCR, was used to amplify TCRbeta CDR3 regions from genomic DNA. The original pipeline was this. Within the assay, amplification of reference gene primers was used to estimate how many nucleated cells each sample contained. Sequence reads were collapsed and filtered to measure the absolute abundance of every unique TCRbeta CDR3 rearrangement. For each sample, productive Simpson clonality was calculated by taking the square root of Simpson's diversity index across productive rearrangements. TCRdb obtained this table from immuneACCESS and retained in-frame rearrangements with V and J assigned. These tables miss some clones; where compared with another copy, unresolved V genes account for less than half of the shortfall, and the remainder is unexplained. V and J calls and clone size follow that table, whereas D and trimming were derived from the DNA. This sample comprises 220,000 or so clones, roughly 84% of them detected only once. The ten largest account for approximately 6.6% of the sample.

Participants in the prospective study were aged 18 to 89 years, lived in about two dozen United States geographic areas, and enrolled through a virtual design. In the prospective study, participants were assigned to cohorts based on the clinical history participants reported in a screening survey and a study questionnaire. Recovered participants in ImmuneRACE Cohort 3 were defined as having two consecutive negative NP/OP PCR tests, clearance from a healthcare professional, or resolution of symptoms. Each participant in the prospective study had whole blood, serum and a nasopharyngeal or oropharyngeal swab collected by mobile phlebotomists. Prospective study participants could optionally give additional blood draws and questionnaires over an approximately two-month period. Prospective study blood samples were shipped either frozen or at room temperature before DNA extraction. As regards this clone: Its cognate antigen has yet to be identified. Per-base quality was not reported, and no clone a single base away is much larger than it.

The investigation overall reported the following: The quantity of clinical and demographic metadata differed by source and by participant and was supplied without curation.

Sequences were obtained from PBMCs or T cells enriched from blood (not recorded which). The chain uses TRBV5-4 and TRBJ2-1; a stretch of 7 junction bases matches TRBD2. The sequence derives from a woman aged 40 to 50 who had recovered from COVID-19. CDR3 reads: CASSQASGSYNEQFF. The DNA sequence is given as TGTGCCAGCAGCCAAGCTAGCGGATCCTACAATGAGCAGTTCTTC.